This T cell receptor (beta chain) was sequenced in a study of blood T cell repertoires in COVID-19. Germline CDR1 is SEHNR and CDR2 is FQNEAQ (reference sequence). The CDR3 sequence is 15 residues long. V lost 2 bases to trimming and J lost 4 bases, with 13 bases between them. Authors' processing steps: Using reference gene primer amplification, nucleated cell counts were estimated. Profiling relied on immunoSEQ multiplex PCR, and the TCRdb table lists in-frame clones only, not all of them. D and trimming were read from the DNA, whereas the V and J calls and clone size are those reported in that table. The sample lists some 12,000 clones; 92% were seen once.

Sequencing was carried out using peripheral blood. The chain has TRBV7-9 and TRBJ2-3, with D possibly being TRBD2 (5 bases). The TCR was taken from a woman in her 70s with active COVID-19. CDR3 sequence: CASSLPSGGADTQYF. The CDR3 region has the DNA TGTGCCAGCAGCTTACCCAGCGGTGGCGCAGATACGCAGTATTTT.